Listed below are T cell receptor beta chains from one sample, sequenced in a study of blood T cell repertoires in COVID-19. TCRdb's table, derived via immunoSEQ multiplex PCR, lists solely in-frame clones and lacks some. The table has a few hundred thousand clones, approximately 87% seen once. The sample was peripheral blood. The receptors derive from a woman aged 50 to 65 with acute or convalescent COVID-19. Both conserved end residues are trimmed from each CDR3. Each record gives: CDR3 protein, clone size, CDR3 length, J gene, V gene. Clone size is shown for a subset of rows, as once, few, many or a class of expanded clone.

CDR3: ASSPGGLARNTGELF
size: -
length: 15
J: TRBJ2-2
V: TRBV5-1

CDR3: AIWDSTTGELF
size: -
length: 11
J: TRBJ2-2
V: TRBV19

CDR3: ASSLPPSGNNSPLH
size: -
length: 14
J: TRBJ1-6
V: TRBV5-6

CDR3: ATQATGNTIY
size: -
length: 10
J: TRBJ1-3
V: TRBV6-5

CDR3: ASSYSTGRTQY
size: -
length: 11
J: TRBJ2-7
V: TRBV6-5

CDR3: ASSTGQGADNSPLH
size: -
length: 14
J: TRBJ1-6
V: TRBV19

CDR3: ASSAGGASNQPQH
size: -
length: 13
J: TRBJ1-5
V: TRBV7-2

CDR3: ASSDSSGLGNTQY
size: -
length: 13
J: TRBJ2-3
V: TRBV6-4

CDR3: ASSSLTSGNLLTGELF
size: once
length: 16
J: TRBJ2-2
V: TRBV6-2/TRBV6-3

CDR3: ASSSFPFHTHTQY
size: -
length: 13
J: TRBJ2-3
V: TRBV7-9

CDR3: ASSLSLASNSYNEQF
size: once
length: 15
J: TRBJ2-1
V: TRBV7-2

CDR3: ATRNTGELF
size: -
length: 9
J: TRBJ2-2
V: TRBV4-3

CDR3: ASGPGTGGDEQY
size: -
length: 12
J: TRBJ2-7
V: TRBV12-5

CDR3: ASSMKLLDTQY
size: -
length: 11
J: TRBJ2-3
V: TRBV11-1

CDR3: ASSQSDRDNYGYT
size: -
length: 13
J: TRBJ1-2
V: TRBV3-1/TRBV3-2

CDR3: ASSLSVAGGRTDTQY
size: few
length: 15
J: TRBJ2-3
V: TRBV27

CDR3: ASSQEVSTAAF
size: -
length: 11
J: TRBJ1-1
V: TRBV4-3

CDR3: ASSWAAQETQY
size: -
length: 11
J: TRBJ2-5
V: TRBV7-6

CDR3: ASSFGEGSQPQH
size: -
length: 12
J: TRBJ1-5
V: TRBV27

CDR3: ATSDSGQGVPGELF
size: -
length: 14
J: TRBJ2-2
V: TRBV24-1

CDR3: ASSEPSTGTQY
size: few
length: 11
J: TRBJ2-3
V: TRBV25-1

CDR3: ASSPTSAGGFGTQY
size: -
length: 14
J: TRBJ2-5
V: TRBV7-2

CDR3: SVNDRADYGYT
size: -
length: 11
J: TRBJ1-2
V: TRBV29-1

CDR3: ASSPGQASYGYT
size: once
length: 12
J: TRBJ1-2
V: TRBV19

CDR3: ATSDPGLAGGDTQY
size: once
length: 14
J: TRBJ2-3
V: TRBV24-1

CDR3: ASSLLAGGETQY
size: once
length: 12
J: TRBJ2-5
V: TRBV27

CDR3: ASSQHLNTEAF
size: -
length: 11
J: TRBJ1-1
V: TRBV14

CDR3: ASSPPPWGQKNIQY
size: -
length: 14
J: TRBJ2-4
V: TRBV19

CDR3: ASILTGVNYGYT
size: -
length: 12
J: TRBJ1-2
V: TRBV6-5

CDR3: ASSSSGTEAF
size: -
length: 10
J: TRBJ1-1
V: TRBV27

CDR3: ASSKDSNTEAF
size: -
length: 11
J: TRBJ1-1
V: TRBV18

CDR3: ASSSLTVSGNTIY
size: -
length: 13
J: TRBJ1-3
V: TRBV11-2